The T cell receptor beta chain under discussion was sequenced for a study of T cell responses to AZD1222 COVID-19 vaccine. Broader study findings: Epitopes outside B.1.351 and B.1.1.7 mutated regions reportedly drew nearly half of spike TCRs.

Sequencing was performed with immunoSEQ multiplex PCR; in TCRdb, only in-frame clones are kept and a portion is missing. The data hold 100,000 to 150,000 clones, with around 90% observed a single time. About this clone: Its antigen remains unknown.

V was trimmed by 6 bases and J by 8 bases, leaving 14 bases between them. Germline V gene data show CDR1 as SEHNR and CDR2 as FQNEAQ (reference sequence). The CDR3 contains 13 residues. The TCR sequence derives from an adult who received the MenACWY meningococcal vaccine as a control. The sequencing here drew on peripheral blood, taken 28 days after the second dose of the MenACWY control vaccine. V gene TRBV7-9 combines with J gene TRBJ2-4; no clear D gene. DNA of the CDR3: TGTGCCAGCAGGGGTACCAGTGGGGACATTCAGTACTTC. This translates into CASRGTSGDIQYF.